These 14 T cell receptor beta chains were all obtained from the same sample, sequenced in a study of T cell responses to AZD1222 COVID-19 vaccine. TCRdb keeps only in-frame clones here, not all; method: immunoSEQ multiplex PCR. Of over 70,000 clones listed, approximately 89% are singletons. The sequencing used peripheral blood, collected 28 days after the second AZD1222 dose. The receptor set was obtained from an adult who received the AZD1222 COVID-19 vaccine.

This clone was detected once. The V gene is TRBV6-5, the J gene TRBJ1-2; weak D call: TRBD1 (6 bases). V was trimmed by 6 bases and J by 4 bases, leaving 18 bases between them. The germline V gene encodes CDR1 MNHEY and CDR2 SVGAGI. The CDR3 is 15 amino acids. Written as DNA, the CDR3 is TGTGCCAGCAGCGCAGACAGGCCCATTGGCTATGGCTACACCTTC. This sequence encodes CASSADRPIGYGYTF.

The chain links TRBV3-1 (or the pseudogene TRBV3-2) to TRBJ1-2, with a weak D call TRBD1 (6 bases). V was shortened by 0 bases and J by 0 bases, with 17 bases between the two germline ends. The CDR3 has 18 amino acids. Germline-derived CDR1 and CDR2 are LGHDT and YNNKEL (reference sequence). In DNA, the CDR3 is TGTGCCAGCAGCCAAGATGCTCGGTCAGGACAGACTAACTATGGCTACACCTTC. Translated, it gives CASSQDARSGQTNYGYTF.

The genes are TRBV7-8 and TRBJ1-4, with D possibly matching TRBD1 (5 bases). The ends were cut back, 4 bases at V and 4 bases at J, with 16 bases in the middle. The CDR3 consists of 16 residues. Germline lookup yields CDR1 SGHVS and CDR2 FQNEAQ. Written as DNA, the CDR3 is TGTGCCAGCAGCTCTATCAGGGCAGGGTTTAATGAAAAACTGTTTTTT. This translates into CASSSIRAGFNEKLFF.

This clone was seen only once. The chain carries TRBV7-2 and TRBJ1-2, with 8 bases that match TRBD1. Germline CDR1 SGHTA, CDR2 FQGNSA. The CDR3 has 16 residues. Trimming took 3 bases from V and 5 from J; bases not matched to a gene: 11. The CDR3 region is CASSFAWGQEEYGYTF. Written as DNA, the CDR3 is TGTGCCAGCAGCTTCGCTTGGGGACAGGAGGAATATGGCTACACCTTC.

The chain uses TRBV5-5 and TRBJ2-1; TRBD2 is a possible D gene (5 bases). The CDR3 length is 15 residues. Looked up from germline, CDR1 is SGHKS and CDR2 is YYEKEE (reference sequence). Between the trimmed V and J ends, which lost 4 bases and 5 bases, there was a span of 16 bases. Here the CDR3 reads CASSPSGYSDNEQFF. The CDR3, as DNA: TGTGCCAGCAGCCCTTCGGGATATTCAGACAATGAGCAGTTCTTC.

The rearrangement uses TRBV7-9 and TRBJ2-7, with D perhaps TRBD1 or TRBD2 (5 bases each). V lost 4 bases and J lost 0, with 7 bases in between. This CDR3 is built from 13 residues. CDR1 is SEHNR, CDR2 FQNEAQ, per germline (reference sequence). The CDR3 reads CASSWGSSYEQYF. The CDR3 bases are TGTGCCAGCAGCTGGGGGAGCTCCTACGAGCAGTACTTC.

The chain links TRBV7-8 to TRBJ1-3; D unclear. CDR1 SGHVS and CDR2 FQNEAQ come from the germline V gene. This CDR3 has 14 amino acids. The V and J ends lost 2 bases and 4 bases respectively, with 9 bases between them. The CDR3 protein is CASSLRGTGNTIYF. In DNA form, the CDR3 reads TGTGCCAGCAGCTTACGAGGTACAGGAAACACCATATATTTT.

V gene TRBV9 combines with J gene TRBJ2-7; 7 nucleotides match TRBD1. Germline V CDR1 and CDR2: SGDLS, YYNGEE. The CDR3 is 15 amino acids. The J segment lost 5 bases and the V segment lost 2 bases, leaving 10 bases of the junction unmatched. The CDR3 region has the DNA TGTGCCAGCAGCGTTTTTGAGGGGGCGGGCAACGAGCAGTACTTC. Protein product: CASSVFEGAGNEQYF.

The chain carries TRBV5-1 and TRBJ1-4; 7 bases map to TRBD1. The CDR3 totals 15 residues. Trimming removed 0 bases from V and 5 bases from J; junction bases left unmatched: 4. Germline V gene lookup returns CDR1 SGHRS and CDR2 YFSETQ. The CDR3 sequence: CASSLGEGANEKLFF. As DNA, the CDR3 is TGCGCCAGCAGCTTGGGTGAGGGGGCCAATGAAAAACTGTTTTTT.

The chain joins TRBV4-1 to TRBJ2-7; D is undetermined. The length of the CDR3 is 13 residues. The germline V gene encodes CDR1 MGHRA and CDR2 YSYEKL. Trimming removed 2 bases from V and 3 bases from J, with 8 bases in between. Written as DNA, the CDR3 is TGCGCCAGCAGCCAAATTGAGAGCTACGAGCAGTACTTC. Translating gives CASSQIESYEQYF.

This clone was picked up a small number of times. The chain combines TRBV5-1 with TRBJ2-7, with a weak D call TRBD2 (6 bases). The CDR3 runs to 13 residues. CDR1 SGHRS and CDR2 YFSETQ come from the germline V gene. V was trimmed by 4 bases and J by 3 bases, leaving 11 bases between them. Written as DNA, the CDR3 is TGCGCCAGCAGCGAACGGGGGAGCTACGAGCAGTACTTC. It yields the protein CASSERGSYEQYF.

The CDR3 nucleotides are TGTGCCAGCACCCACCGGGGGGCAGATACGCAGTATTTT. This translates into CASTHRGADTQYF. The rearrangement links TRBV6-5 to TRBJ2-3; 7 bases line up with TRBD2. The ends lost 7 bases at V and 4 bases at J; junction bases unmatched: 5. The CDR3 sequence is 13 residues long. CDR1 is MNHEY, CDR2 SVGAGI, per germline.

The chain combines TRBV9 with TRBJ2-2; 9 bases fit TRBD1. The length of the CDR3 is 15 residues. Germline loops: CDR1 SGDLS, CDR2 YYNGEE. Losses at the gene ends were 0 bases for V and 7 bases for J; bases not matched to a gene: 4. The CDR3 protein is CASSVETGGIGELFF. CDR3 nucleotides: TGTGCCAGCAGCGTAGAGACAGGGGGTATCGGGGAGCTGTTTTTT.

V usage is TRBV6-5 and J usage is TRBJ2-7; no clear D. CDR3 length: 13 residues. CDR1 and CDR2 from the germline V gene are MNHEY and SVGAGI. V lost 0 bases to trimming and J lost 4 bases, with 7 bases between them. The chain's CDR3 is CASSYSQEYEQYV. CDR3 coding DNA: TGTGCCAGCAGTTACTCCCAGGAATACGAGCAGTACGTC.